This T cell receptor beta chain derives from a study of cytomegalovirus exposure and HLA in healthy donors. It was with 60 Vbeta and 13 Jbeta primers that the PCR ran. This table comes from immunoSEQ multiplex PCR, and its TCRdb copy is limited to in-frame clones, with some not included. The sample table sets out roughly 120,000 clones. J was trimmed by 2 bases and V by 6 bases; bases with no gene match: 7. The CDR3 is made up of 15 amino acids. Per germline, CDR1 LNHDA and CDR2 SQIVND (reference sequence). Sequenced: PBMCs. The clonotype originates from a middle-aged man in good health and CMV-seronegative. The chain uses TRBV19 and TRBJ2-7; 10 bases fit TRBD1. The DNA for the CDR3 is TGTGCCAGTAGCACCGCAGGGACAGGGGCCTACGAGCAGTACTTC. Its protein is CASSTAGTGAYEQYF.